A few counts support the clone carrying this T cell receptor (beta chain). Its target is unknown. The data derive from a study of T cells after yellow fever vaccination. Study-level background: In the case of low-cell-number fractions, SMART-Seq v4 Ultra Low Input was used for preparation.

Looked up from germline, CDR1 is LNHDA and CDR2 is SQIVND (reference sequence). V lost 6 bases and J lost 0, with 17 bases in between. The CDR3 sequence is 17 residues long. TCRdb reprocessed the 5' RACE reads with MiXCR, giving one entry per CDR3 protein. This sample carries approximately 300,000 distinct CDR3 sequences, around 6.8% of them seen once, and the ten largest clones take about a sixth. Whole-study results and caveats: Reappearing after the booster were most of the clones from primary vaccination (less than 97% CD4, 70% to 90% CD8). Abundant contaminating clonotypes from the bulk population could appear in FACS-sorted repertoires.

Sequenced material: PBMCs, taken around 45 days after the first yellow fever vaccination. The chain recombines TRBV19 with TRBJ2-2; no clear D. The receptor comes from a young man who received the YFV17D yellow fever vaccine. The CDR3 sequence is CASSLVVRRSNTGELFF. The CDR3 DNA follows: TGTGCCAGTAGCCTCGTCGTTCGAAGGTCGAACACCGGGGAGCTGTTTTTT.